The present T cell receptor (beta chain) was sequenced within a study of human thymus T cells. CDR3 length: 15 amino acids. Germline CDR1 is LGHNA and CDR2 is YSLEER. The V gene end was trimmed by 4 bases and the J gene end by 0 bases; junction bases not matched to a gene: 5. Thymic material originated from resections removed in the course of corrective heart surgery. Assay used: immunoSEQ multiplex PCR; TCRdb lists only in-frame clones, some missing. In the table there are roughly 120,000 clones, 90% to 95% of which are singletons. The receptor was derived from a boy in the first two years of life with a congenital heart defect but otherwise immunologically healthy. The chain carries TRBV4-3 and TRBJ1-1, with TRBD1 matching over 7 bases. Sequenced: thymus tissue. The CDR3 region is CASSREQGMNTEAFF. The DNA for the CDR3 is TGCGCCAGCAGCCGGGAACAGGGGATGAACACTGAAGCTTTCTTT.